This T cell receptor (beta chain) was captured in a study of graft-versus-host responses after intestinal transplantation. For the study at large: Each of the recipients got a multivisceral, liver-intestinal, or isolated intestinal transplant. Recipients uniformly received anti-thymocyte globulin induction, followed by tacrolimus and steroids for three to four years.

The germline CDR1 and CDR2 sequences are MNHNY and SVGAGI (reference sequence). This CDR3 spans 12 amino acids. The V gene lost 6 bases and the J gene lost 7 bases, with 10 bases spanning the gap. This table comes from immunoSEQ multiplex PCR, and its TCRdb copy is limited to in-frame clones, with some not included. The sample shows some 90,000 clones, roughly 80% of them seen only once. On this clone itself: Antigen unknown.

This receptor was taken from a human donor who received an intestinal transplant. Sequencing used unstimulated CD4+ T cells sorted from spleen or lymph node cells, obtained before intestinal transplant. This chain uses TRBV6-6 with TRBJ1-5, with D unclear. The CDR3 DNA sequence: TGTGCCAGCAGCCCCCCCTTGCAGCCCCAGCATTTT. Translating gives CASSPPLQPQHF.